The rows below give T cell receptor beta chains drawn from one sample of a study of cytomegalovirus exposure and HLA in healthy donors. Method: immunoSEQ multiplex PCR; TCRdb's copy keeps in-frame clones and lacks some. This table holds over 200,000 clones, over 80% found once. The specimen was PBMCs. These receptors were obtained from a woman aged 25 to 39 in good health and CMV-seropositive. CDR3s leave out the opening cysteine and the closing phenylalanine or tryptophan.

V | CDR3
TRBV4-3 | ASSQEAGGNQPQH
TRBV25-1 | ASSQTGQEKLF
TRBV5-1 | ASSPETGGQTQY
TRBV4-2 | ASSRRAAGELF
TRBV6-1 | ASSEGHRNTIY
TRBV5-1 | ASSLWVEGEQF
TRBV29-1 | SVDSNEKLF
TRBV4-1 | ASSLFTGTGWVNQPQH
TRBV19 | ASSPTFGGAGTEAF
TRBV5-6 | ASSLRAETSYEQY
TRBV7-8 | ASSLGSYEQY
TRBV2 | ASSEVGLGEQY
TRBV5-1 | ASSPRDRSFAF
TRBV27 | ASSLKRARYEQY
TRBV7-9 | ASSQMSPRGEQY
TRBV30 | AWLPSSGANVLT
TRBV18 | ASFQGQEGYGYT
TRBV29-1 | SVGSGSVGTYEQY
TRBV28 | ASSFPDREDEGQY
TRBV10-3 | AISSDTAGYT
TRBV10-3 | AISPGVGVNQPQH
TRBV5-1 | ASSLDSPGGTEAF
TRBV29-1 | SVGLTGFYGYT
TRBV6-5 | ASSPGTSSHNEQF
TRBV5-1 | ASSLEQANTEAF
TRBV6-5 | ASSYSTGYNEQF
TRBV28 | ASSFKGATYEQY
TRBV27 | ASKPRPGQGVLDEQY
TRBV27 | ASSPDFNQDYEQY
TRBV7-9 | ASSLRGGDTEAF
TRBV6-5 | ASRRGQNTEAF
TRBV7-2 | ASSFVGYGYT
TRBV25-1 | ASSGQGIDEQY
TRBV27 | ASSFNRNFDYEQY
TRBV7-9 | ASRNKTGKEQY
TRBV10-1 | ALHRQLREQY
TRBV19 | AGGIYEQY
TRBV5-8 | ASSRDTHGYT
TRBV7-8 | ASSLETGITYNEQF
TRBV5-1 | ASSFGTKNTEAF
TRBV7-3 | ASSSTGRFAHGELF
TRBV5-4 | ASSLGSEETQY
TRBV5-1 | ASSFSLTGAHEQY
TRBV7-8 | ASSRIVYEQY
TRBV9 | ASSVEEYNEQF
TRBV27 | ASSTLPAYGYT
TRBV11-2 | ASSAVKGKYHGYT
TRBV30 | AWATPFSDGELF
TRBV5-1 | ASSFGGANTEAF
TRBV4-3 | ASSQDIDSPKFTGELF
TRBV30 | AWGTGGDSQLF
TRBV4-1 | ASSQVGSSYEQY
TRBV7-8 | ASSEKTGSSYEQY
TRBV9 | ASSARDRGRGETQY
TRBV5-5 | ASSLGQGQGETQY
TRBV4-1 | ASSQVFLAGRDEQF
TRBV30 | AWSRAGPYEQY
TRBV11-3 | ASSPRGGQYGYT
TRBV4-2 | ASSPYRGDTDTQY